Below, one T cell receptor beta chain is given with its context. The entry originates in a study of cytomegalovirus exposure and HLA in healthy donors. The PCR was carried out with 60 Vbeta primers and 13 Jbeta primers. Libraries were prepared by immunoSEQ multiplex PCR; TCRdb keeps only in-frame clonotypes and omits some of them. The repertoire holds 150,000 to 200,000 clones, with roughly 84% as singletons. This CDR3 is 16 amino acids long. V dropped 5 bases and J dropped 7; count of bases not matched to a gene: 10. Looked up from germline, CDR1 is SGHVS and CDR2 is FQNEAQ. This sequence was found in a man aged 50-59 years in good health and CMV-seropositive. The chain recombines TRBV7-8 with TRBJ2-1; TRBD1 matches at 11 bases. Sequenced input: PBMCs. CDR3 bases: TGTGCCAGCAGCGGGCGGACAGGGGGCGCCCATAATGAGCAGTTCTTC. Translation: CASSGRTGGAHNEQFF.